This TCR beta chain was captured in a study of shared clonotypes between healthy human individuals. General study results and limits: Naive CD4 clonotypes overlapped across a few donors at about 5%.

The table lists this clone with a count of one. What it binds is not known. Every subset's genomic DNA went evenly onto several immunoSEQ plates. The authors loaded around 200 ng DNA, 27,000 or so T cell genomes, into sorted-subset replicate PCRs. Sequencing used immunoSEQ multiplex PCR; TCRdb keeps in-frame clones, though not all of them. The sample lists a few million clones; around 90% were seen once. The ends lost 2 bases at V and 0 bases at J; junction bases unmatched: 13. Germline values: CDR1 MDHEN, CDR2 SYDVKM. The length of the CDR3 is 20 residues. The material sequenced was naive CD4+ T cells from PBMCs. Subset: CD45RA+ positively selected. The sequence was collected from a man between 18 and 35 years old in good health. Some clones in this sample may be carry-over from other donors' samples. The gene calls are TRBV28 and TRBJ2-6, with 7 bases identical to TRBD1. The DNA for the CDR3 is TGTGCCAGCAGTTTAAAGACAGGGAATCGCCCCCCCTCTGGGGCCAACGTCCTGACTTTC. Translated: CASSLKTGNRPPSGANVLTF.